Given below is one TCR beta chain in context. The repertoire was sequenced with immunoSEQ multiplex PCR; TCRdb's copy has only in-frame clones and lacks some. The data contain roughly 100,000 clones, about 90% of them singletons. The germline gives CDR1 MNHEY, CDR2 SVGAGI. The CDR3 has 16 amino acids. J gave up 2 bases and V 0 bases, and 4 bases lay outside the gene matches. This sample is drawn from a study of T cell changes during pregnancy in multiple sclerosis. The chain links TRBV6-5 to TRBJ1-2; 9 bases are shared with TRBD1. Sequenced here: peripheral blood, sampled after pregnancy. The source is a female donor with multiple sclerosis, enrolled in a pregnancy study. CDR3 coding DNA: TGTGCCAGCAGTTACTCATGGACAGGGGCGAACTATGGCTACACCTTC. This codes for CASSYSWTGANYGYTF.